The present TCR beta chain was sequenced within a study of T-cell memory formation after mild COVID-19. Study-wide results and caveats: Mainly CM and EM harbored the contracting CD4+ clones; mainly EMRA harbored the CD8+ ones.

This clonotype showed up many times. Its antigen is as yet unknown. Trimming left V 6 bases short and J 8 bases short, with 14 bases between. This CDR3 has 13 amino acids. CDR1 and CDR2 (germline): SNHLY, FYNNEI. TCRdb ran MiXCR on the 5' RACE reads and lists one entry per CDR3 protein. The sample yields about 340,000 distinct CDR3 sequences, around 14% seen once. Sample: PBMCs or a T cell subset sorted from them (not recorded which). The sequence was collected from a man between 18 and 29 years old who had mild COVID-19 (a few samples of this study predate the infection). Cell type and time point are not known. V is TRBV2 and J is TRBJ2-1, with D possibly TRBD2 on 6 matching bases. The CDR3 loop is CASSSGGLHEQFF. The CDR3 region has the DNA TGTGCCAGCAGCAGCGGAGGGCTCCATGAGCAGTTCTTC.